The clone carrying this T cell receptor (beta chain) was observed many times. The time point here: blood at routine non-recurrence follow-up after resection. Unsorted whole RNA from tumor, nontumor lung or frozen PBMC underwent sequencing. These data originate in a study of spatial heterogeneity in lung cancer. Turning to the study itself: Donors were some 72 untreated early-stage non-small cell lung cancer patients.

TCRdb reanalysed the 5' RACE reads using MiXCR and keeps one entry per CDR3 protein. Among over 85,000 distinct CDR3 sequences listed, approximately 20% were seen once. This CDR3 is built from 15 residues. V lost 1 base to trimming and J lost 0 bases, with 12 bases between them. Germline CDR1 reads DFQATT; CDR2 reads SNEGSKA (reference sequence). The chain links TRBV20-1 to TRBJ1-1; D is unresolved. Sequenced here: PBMCs, sampled at follow-up. The sequence was collected from a male donor with early-stage non-small cell lung cancer. The CDR3 region is CSARVVLELNTEAFF. The CDR3 region has the DNA TGCAGTGCTAGAGTGGTTCTGGAATTGAACACTGAAGCTTTCTTT.